Presented here are 12 T cell receptor beta chains from one specimen sequenced in a study of T-cell reconstitution after alpha-beta-depleted transplantation in children. It was with unique molecular identifiers that the TCRbeta library was prepared. TCRdb independently ran MiXCR on the PCR reads; one entry per CDR3 protein. The data contain approximately 110,000 distinct CDR3 sequences, about a tenth of them singletons. The material was PBMCs, obtained before TCRalphabeta/CD19-depleted stem cell transplant. All receptors come from a boy aged 2 to 10 with acute lymphoblastic leukemia, due to receive a stem cell transplant.

This clonotype was seen many times. V usage is TRBV3-1 and J usage is TRBJ2-3; unclear D gene. The CDR3 loop spans 14 amino acids. With 0 bases removed from V and 10 bases from J, the gap between germline ends came to 14 bases. CDR1 is LGHDT and CDR2 is YNNKEL in the germline V gene (reference sequence). DNA for the CDR3: TGTGCCAGCAGCCAAGATCTATCCGTCGTGGCGCAGTATTTT. Its protein product is CASSQDLSVVAQYF.

In regard to this clonotype: It may be a read error: a sequence one base away is much more abundant. This chain uses TRBV5-1 with TRBJ2-2, with 9 bases fitting TRBD2. The CDR3 is made up of 19 amino acids. Germline V gene lookup returns CDR1 SGHRS and CDR2 YFSETQ. CDR3 in DNA: TGCGCCAGCAGCCTGCATCCTCCGGGACTAGCTATGAACACCTGGGAGCTGTTTTTT. It encodes CASSLHPPGLAMNTWELFF.

This clonotype has a count of ten or more. The genes are TRBV12-3 or TRBV12-4 and TRBJ1-2; 7 bases align to TRBD1. The CDR3 totals 15 residues. J was trimmed by 0 bases and V by 5 bases; bases with no gene match: 6. Written as DNA, the CDR3 is TGTGCCAGCAGTGCGGGACAGTATGCTAACTATGGCTACACCTTC. Protein product: CASSAGQYANYGYTF.

The chain joins TRBV5-6 to TRBJ2-7; 7 bases match TRBD2. Germline V gene sequence: CDR1 SGHDT, CDR2 YYEEEE. V shed 2 bases and J 6 bases; nucleotides not matched to a gene: 11. This CDR3 has 15 amino acids. The CDR3 loop is CASSLPSGGPGEQYF. The DNA of the CDR3 is TGTGCCAGCAGCTTACCGTCGGGGGGACCGGGCGAGCAGTACTTC.

This rearrangement joins TRBV7-9 to TRBJ1-6; D is unresolved. The CDR3 is 12 amino acids. V was clipped by 0 bases and J by 9 bases, with 3 bases between them. Per the germline V gene, CDR1 is SEHNR and CDR2 is FQNEAQ (reference sequence). Here the CDR3 DNA reads TGTGCCAGCAGCTTAGCCCCTTCACCCCTCCACTTT. It codes for CASSLAPSPLHF.

This clonotype showed up just a few times. J is TRBJ2-3 and V is TRBV5-1, with 11 bases lining up with TRBD2. J gave up 5 bases and V 2 bases, and 10 bases lay outside the gene matches. The CDR3 runs to 17 residues. In germline, CDR1 is SGHRS, CDR2 YFSETQ. The CDR3 DNA reads TGCGCCAGCAGCTTTACGGGACTAGCGGATTGGGGAGATACGCAGTATTTT. Protein: CASSFTGLADWGDTQYF.

This clonotype has just a few counts. CDR3 in amino acids: CASSYPPPNTYEQYF. In nucleotides, the CDR3 is TGTGCCAGCAGTTACCCCCCTCCTAATACCTACGAGCAGTACTTC. The rearrangement joins TRBV6-5 to TRBJ2-7, with no clear D. Per germline, CDR1 MNHEY and CDR2 SVGAGI. Trimming shortened V by 2 bases and J by 2 bases, and 13 bases separated the two germline ends. The CDR3 consists of 15 residues.

In this sample, this clonotype turned up many times. V usage is TRBV20-1 and J usage is TRBJ2-3, with 8 bases aligning to TRBD2. The CDR3 has 15 residues. Trimming removed 8 bases from V and 1 base from J; junction bases left unmatched: 11. Germline V gene lookup returns CDR1 DFQATT and CDR2 SNEGSKA (reference sequence). CDR3 loop: CSSKGLSGGTDTQYF. In DNA, the CDR3 is TGCAGTTCAAAAGGTCTTAGCGGGGGCACAGATACGCAGTATTTT.

This clonotype has ten or more counts. The chain combines TRBV12-3 or TRBV12-4 with TRBJ2-6; TRBD1 is a possible D gene (5 bases). The CDR3 runs 17 residues. V was trimmed by 2 bases and J by 4 bases, leaving 15 bases between them. The CDR3 reads CASSLSPRVLGANVLTF. CDR3 bases: TGTGCCAGCAGTTTAAGCCCCAGGGTGCTCGGGGCCAACGTCCTGACTTTC.

The chain is built from TRBV20-1 and TRBJ2-3, with a weak D call TRBD2 (5 bases). CDR3 size: 14 residues. Germline CDR1 reads DFQATT; CDR2 reads SNEGSKA (reference sequence). Between the trimmed V and J ends, which lost 2 bases and 4 bases, there was a span of 13 bases. The CDR3 is CSARSPLGPDTQYF. The CDR3, as DNA: TGCAGTGCTAGATCCCCACTAGGGCCAGATACGCAGTATTTT.

The rearrangement uses TRBV7-9 and TRBJ2-3; no firm D call. The V end lost 8 bases, the J end lost 2 bases, and 8 bases lay between the germline ends. In germline, CDR1 is SEHNR, CDR2 FQNEAQ (reference sequence). CDR3 length: 12 amino acids. The CDR3 nucleotides read TGTGCCAGCGCCTCCCTCACAGATACGCAGTATTTT. It encodes CASASLTDTQYF.

In its sample, this clonotype was seen a few times. The V and J genes are TRBV5-4 and TRBJ2-2; tentatively, D is TRBD2 (6 bases). The CDR3 runs to 16 residues. Trimming took off 2 bases at V and 4 bases at J, with 15 bases between the two ends. Germline V gene sequence: CDR1 SGHNT, CDR2 YYREEE (reference sequence). The CDR3 nucleotides are TGTGCCAGCAGCTTAGGAGGGGCTCGGGTCACCGGGGAGCTGTTTTTT. Translated, it gives CASSLGGARVTGELFF.